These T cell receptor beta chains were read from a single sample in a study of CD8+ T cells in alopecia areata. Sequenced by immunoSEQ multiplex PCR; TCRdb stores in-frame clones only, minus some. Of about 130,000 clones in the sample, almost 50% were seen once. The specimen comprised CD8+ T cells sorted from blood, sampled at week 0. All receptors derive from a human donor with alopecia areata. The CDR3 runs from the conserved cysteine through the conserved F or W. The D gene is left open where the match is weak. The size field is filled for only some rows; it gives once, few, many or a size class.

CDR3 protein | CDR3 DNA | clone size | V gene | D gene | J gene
CASSLVQGQIRVQYF | TGCGCCAGCAGCTTGGTGCAGGGACAAATTAGGGTTCAGTACTTC | NA | TRBV5-1 | NA | TRBJ2-4
CASSLTGAPQETQYF | TGCGCCAGCAGCTTGACCGGGGCCCCCCAAGAGACCCAGTACTTC | NA | TRBV5-1 | NA | TRBJ2-5
CAWSITGTYGYTF | TGTGCCTGGAGTATAACAGGGACCTATGGCTACACCTTC | NA | TRBV30 | NA | TRBJ1-2
CASSERGLGTEAFF | TGTGCCAGCAGCGAGAGGGGGCTCGGCACTGAAGCTTTCTTT | NA | TRBV9 | TRBD1 | TRBJ1-1
CAWSLPRDNYGYTF | TGTGCCTGGAGTCTTCCCAGAGATAACTATGGCTACACCTTC | NA | TRBV30 | NA | TRBJ1-2
CSVEYRADGYTF | TGCAGCGTTGAATACAGGGCAGATGGCTACACCTTC | NA | TRBV29-1 | NA | TRBJ1-2
CASSQGGAAFF | TGTGCCAGCAGCCAGGGGGGGGCAGCTTTCTTT | NA | TRBV4-2 | NA | TRBJ1-1
CAWDRQGSYEQYF | TGTGCCTGGGACCGACAGGGCTCCTACGAGCAGTACTTC | NA | TRBV30 | TRBD1 | TRBJ2-7
CSVEKLAGWTGELFF | TGCAGCGTTGAAAAGCTAGCGGGGTGGACCGGGGAGCTGTTTTTT | NA | TRBV29-1 | TRBD2 | TRBJ2-2
CASSQEPNQYGYTF | TGCGCCAGCAGCCAAGAGCCCAATCAATATGGCTACACCTTC | NA | TRBV4-1 | NA | TRBJ1-2
CAWNFGGIYEQYF | TGTGCCTGGAATTTCGGGGGAATCTACGAGCAGTACTTC | NA | TRBV30 | NA | TRBJ2-7
CASSFVRDGDEKLFF | TGTGCCAGCAGCTTCGTCCGGGACGGCGATGAAAAACTGTTTTTT | few | TRBV11-2 | NA | TRBJ1-4